The clone carrying this T cell receptor (beta chain) appeared many times. The antigen is not known. The sample comes from a study of read filtering for tumor transcriptome and immune sequencing. As for the study in general: Per sample, TCR-region reads ranged about 4 to 11 million by IR-seq, 85 to 1273 by RNA-seq.

Bone marrow was sampled from every patient at the time of active disease. General study results and limits: Even smaller IR-seq throughput identified most shared clonotypes. IR-seq and RNA-seq agreed better without single-read clonotypes.

Molecular barcoded adaptors covering alpha/delta and beta/gamma chains were used on roughly 400 ng RNA. TCRdb re-analysed the reads in MiXCR, keeping a single row per CDR3 protein. The data contain approximately 62,000 distinct CDR3 sequences, approximately 18% of them singletons. The trim removed 3 bases at V and 6 bases at J, leaving 6 bases unmatched. CDR3 length: 14 amino acids. Per germline, CDR1 SGHRS and CDR2 YFSETQ. The rearrangement uses TRBV5-1 and TRBJ2-1, with 7 nucleotides matching TRBD2. The TCR was taken from a donor at least 40 years old with multiple myeloma. Sequencing was performed on a population of CD138-negative cells sorted from bone marrow. The CDR3 here is CASSWEGLLNEQFF. CDR3 bases: TGCGCCAGCAGCTGGGAGGGACTACTCAATGAGCAGTTCTTC.